The present T cell receptor beta chain was sequenced within a study of blood T cell repertoires in COVID-19. This clone turned up a few times. In the authors' workflow: Amplification of reference gene primers was used by the study to estimate nucleated cell counts. TCRdb keeps only in-frame clones here, not all; method: immunoSEQ multiplex PCR. V, J and clone size derive from that table, while D and trimming were established from the DNA sequence. Here the sample spans about 430,000 clones, approximately 90% being singletons. Germline-derived CDR1 and CDR2 are GTSNPN and SVGIG (reference sequence). This CDR3 spans 14 amino acids. V gave up 0 bases and J gave up 4 bases, with 11 bases separating them. Allocation to cohorts depended on clinical history reported by the participants.

The source is a woman in her twenties or thirties with acute COVID-19. What was sequenced was PBMCs or T cells enriched from blood (not recorded which). The chain carries TRBV30 and TRBJ2-3; TRBD2 might be the D (6 bases). CDR3 in amino acids: CAWSVGGDADTQYF. CDR3 bases: TGTGCCTGGAGTGTAGGCGGGGACGCAGATACGCAGTATTTT.